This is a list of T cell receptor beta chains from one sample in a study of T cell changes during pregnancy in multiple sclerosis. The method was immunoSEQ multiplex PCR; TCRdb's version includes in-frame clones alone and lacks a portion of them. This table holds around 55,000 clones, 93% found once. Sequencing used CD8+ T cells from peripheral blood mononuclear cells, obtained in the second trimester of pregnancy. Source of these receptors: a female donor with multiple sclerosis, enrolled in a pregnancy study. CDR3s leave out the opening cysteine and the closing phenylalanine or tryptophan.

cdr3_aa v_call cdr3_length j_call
ASSGAGGSGYYGYT TRBV18 14 TRBJ1-2
ASSESKRYEQY TRBV25-1 11 TRBJ2-7
ASSLAAGQETQY TRBV7-9 12 TRBJ2-5
ASSLTSGSPYEQY TRBV28 13 TRBJ2-7
ASATGWGEKLF TRBV27 11 TRBJ1-4
ASSSNDPGGGYEQY TRBV7-9 14 TRBJ2-7
ASRHLGGRADTEAF TRBV9 14 TRBJ1-1
ASSSSSGSADTQY TRBV27 13 TRBJ2-3
ASSFRGLAGSYEQY TRBV5-5 14 TRBJ2-7
ASSQGLEQF TRBV4-2 9 TRBJ2-1
ASSRSSGTYEQY TRBV19 12 TRBJ2-7
ASSTGMNTEAF TRBV10-2 11 TRBJ1-1
ASSLDTGLLGQY TRBV5-5 12 TRBJ2-5
ACPSGYSDGYT TRBV30 11 TRBJ1-2
ASSLWTGPTNEKLF TRBV5-6 14 TRBJ1-4
ASSVGTAYRNTEAF TRBV5-5 14 TRBJ1-1
ASSLGASDINYEQY TRBV11-2 14 TRBJ2-7
SVEGSRRKLF TRBV29-1 10 TRBJ1-4
ASSKGTGGLPDTQY TRBV6-1 14 TRBJ2-3
ASSFDAGGSNQPQH TRBV28 14 TRBJ1-5
ASSPAWVTGNEQY TRBV7-9 13 TRBJ2-7
SATESSYNEQF TRBV29-1 11 TRBJ2-1
ASSDRGKSPLH TRBV6-6 11 TRBJ1-6
ASSLGLSTGGDGTEAF TRBV7-9 16 TRBJ1-1
ASSPVGDYGYT TRBV19 11 TRBJ1-2
ASKSETGTSYEQY TRBV2 13 TRBJ2-7
ASSMVGREDQPQH TRBV19 13 TRBJ1-5
ASRKRGEETQY TRBV6-5 11 TRBJ2-5
ASSLGPGNQPQH TRBV7-9 12 TRBJ1-5
ASSLGGRNTEAF TRBV7-9 12 TRBJ1-1
ASNGQENQPQH TRBV2 11 TRBJ1-5
ASSSLDYEQY TRBV5-8 10 TRBJ2-7
ASSSGGGLQPQH TRBV27 12 TRBJ1-5
ASYTSHEQF TRBV10-1 9 TRBJ2-1
ASSSIQARPNYGYT TRBV7-8 14 TRBJ1-2
ASRIQGRQF TRBV27 9 TRBJ2-1
ASSAGLAGGGGDTQY TRBV9 15 TRBJ2-3
ASSSRRVGNEQF TRBV27 12 TRBJ2-1
ASSVTAGLDLKLF TRBV9 13 TRBJ2-2
ASSSSLSVATNEKLF TRBV9 15 TRBJ1-4
ASSLVGFGGGVNTEAF TRBV5-1 16 TRBJ1-1
ASSSRETAGDEKLF TRBV9 14 TRBJ1-4
ASRGSGRQETQY TRBV6-5 12 TRBJ2-5
ASISVWSTGQAF TRBV6-1 12 TRBJ1-1
ASREAYMETEAF TRBV2 12 TRBJ1-1
ASSLTVQETQY TRBV7-8 11 TRBJ2-5
ASSSTSGTSGRAFTGELF TRBV27 18 TRBJ2-2
ATGQGVSNYGYT TRBV10-3 12 TRBJ1-2
ASRPSAGGGGEAF TRBV2 13 TRBJ1-1